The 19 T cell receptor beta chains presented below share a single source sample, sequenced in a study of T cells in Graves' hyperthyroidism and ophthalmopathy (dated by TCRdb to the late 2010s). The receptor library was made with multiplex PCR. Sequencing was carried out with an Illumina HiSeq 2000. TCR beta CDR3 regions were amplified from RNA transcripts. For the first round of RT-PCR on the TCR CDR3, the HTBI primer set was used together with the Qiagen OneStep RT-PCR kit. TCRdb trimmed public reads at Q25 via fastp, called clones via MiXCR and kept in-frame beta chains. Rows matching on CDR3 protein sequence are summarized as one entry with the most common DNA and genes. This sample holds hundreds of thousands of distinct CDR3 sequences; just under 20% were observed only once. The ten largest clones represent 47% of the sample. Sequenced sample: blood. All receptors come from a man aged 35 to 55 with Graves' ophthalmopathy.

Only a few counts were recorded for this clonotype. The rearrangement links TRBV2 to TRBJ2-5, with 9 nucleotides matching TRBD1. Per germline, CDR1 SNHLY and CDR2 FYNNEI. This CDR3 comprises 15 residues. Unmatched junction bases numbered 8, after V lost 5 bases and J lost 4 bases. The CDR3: CASSKQGAGAETQYF. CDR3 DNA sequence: TGTGCCAGCAGTAAACAGGGGGCAGGAGCAGAGACCCAGTACTTC. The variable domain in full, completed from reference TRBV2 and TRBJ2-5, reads EPEVTQTPSHQVTQMGQEVILRCVPISNHLYFYWYRQILGQKVEFLVSFYNNEISEKSEIFDDQFSVERPDGSNFTLKIRSTKLEDSAMYFCASSKQGAGAETQYFGPGTRLLVL.

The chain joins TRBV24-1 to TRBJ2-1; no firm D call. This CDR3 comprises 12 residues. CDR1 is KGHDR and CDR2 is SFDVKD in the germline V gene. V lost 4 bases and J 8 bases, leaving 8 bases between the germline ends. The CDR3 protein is CATSENKDEQFF. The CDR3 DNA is TGTGCCACCAGTGAGAACAAGGATGAGCAGTTCTTC.

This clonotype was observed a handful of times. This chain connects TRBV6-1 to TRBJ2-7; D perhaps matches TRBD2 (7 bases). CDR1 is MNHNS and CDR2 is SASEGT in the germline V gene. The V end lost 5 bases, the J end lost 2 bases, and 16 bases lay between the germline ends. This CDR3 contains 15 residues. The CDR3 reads CASSKEGGGAYEQYF. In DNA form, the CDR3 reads TGTGCCAGCAGTAAAGAGGGGGGAGGGGCCTACGAGCAGTACTTC.

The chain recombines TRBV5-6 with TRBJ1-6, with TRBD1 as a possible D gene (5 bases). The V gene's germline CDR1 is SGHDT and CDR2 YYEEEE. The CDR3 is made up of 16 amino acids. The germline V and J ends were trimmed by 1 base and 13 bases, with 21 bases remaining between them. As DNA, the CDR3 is TGTGCCAGCAGCTTGCACGGGGGATCTCGGGTAACCCCCCTCCACTTT. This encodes CASSLHGGSRVTPLHF.

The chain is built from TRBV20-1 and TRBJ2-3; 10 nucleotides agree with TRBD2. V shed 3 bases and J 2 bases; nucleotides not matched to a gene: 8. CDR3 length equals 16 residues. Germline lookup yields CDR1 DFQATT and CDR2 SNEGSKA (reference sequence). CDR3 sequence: CSASARGLANTDTQYF. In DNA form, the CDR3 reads TGCAGTGCTAGTGCGCGGGGACTAGCGAACACAGATACGCAGTATTTT.

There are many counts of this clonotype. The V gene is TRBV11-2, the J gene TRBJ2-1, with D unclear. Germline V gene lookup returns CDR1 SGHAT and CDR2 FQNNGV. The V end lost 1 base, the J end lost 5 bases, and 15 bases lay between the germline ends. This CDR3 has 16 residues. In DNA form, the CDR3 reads TGTGCCAGCAGCTTAGCCGGACGGCACTTCAACAATGAGCAGTTCTTC. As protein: CASSLAGRHFNNEQFF.

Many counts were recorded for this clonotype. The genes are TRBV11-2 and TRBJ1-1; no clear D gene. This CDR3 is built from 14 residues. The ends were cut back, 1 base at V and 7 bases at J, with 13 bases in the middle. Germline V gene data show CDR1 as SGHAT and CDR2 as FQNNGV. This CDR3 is CASSLVTGLGEAFF. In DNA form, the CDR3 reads TGTGCCAGCAGCTTAGTTACGGGCCTGGGTGAAGCTTTCTTT.

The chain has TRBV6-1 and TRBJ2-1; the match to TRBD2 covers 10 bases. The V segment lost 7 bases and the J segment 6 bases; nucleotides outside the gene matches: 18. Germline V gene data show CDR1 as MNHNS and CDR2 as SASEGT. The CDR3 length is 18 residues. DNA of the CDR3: TGTGCCAGCACGAACCCGCTAGCGGGAGTTCGGCCCCCCAATGAGCAGTTCTTC. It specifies CASTNPLAGVRPPNEQFF.

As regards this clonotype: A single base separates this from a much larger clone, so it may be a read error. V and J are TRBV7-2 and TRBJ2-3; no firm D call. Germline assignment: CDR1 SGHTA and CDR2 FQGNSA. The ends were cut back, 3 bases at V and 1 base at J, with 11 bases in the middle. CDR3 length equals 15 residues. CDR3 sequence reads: CASSLKASGTDTQYF. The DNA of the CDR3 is TGTGCCAGCAGCTTGAAAGCTAGTGGCACAGATACGCAGTATTTT.

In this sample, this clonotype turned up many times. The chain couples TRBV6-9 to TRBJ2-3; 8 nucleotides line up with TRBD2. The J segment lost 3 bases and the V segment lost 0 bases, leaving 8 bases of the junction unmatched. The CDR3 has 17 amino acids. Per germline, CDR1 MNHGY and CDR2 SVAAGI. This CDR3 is CASSYSRAAGETDTQYF. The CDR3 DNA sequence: TGTGCCAGCAGTTATTCGAGGGCAGCGGGAGAGACAGATACGCAGTATTTT.

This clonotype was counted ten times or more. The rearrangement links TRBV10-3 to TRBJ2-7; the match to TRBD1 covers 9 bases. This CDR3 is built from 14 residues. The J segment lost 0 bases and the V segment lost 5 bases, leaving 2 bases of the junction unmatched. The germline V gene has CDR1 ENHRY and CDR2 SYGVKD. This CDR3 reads CAISTGGSSYEQYF. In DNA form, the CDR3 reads TGTGCCATCAGTACAGGGGGCAGCTCCTACGAGCAGTACTTC.

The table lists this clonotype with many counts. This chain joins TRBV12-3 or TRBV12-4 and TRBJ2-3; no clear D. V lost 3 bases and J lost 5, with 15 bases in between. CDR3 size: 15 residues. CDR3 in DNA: TGTGCCAGCAGTTTGGGCACCACATCGGAAGATACGCAGTATTTT. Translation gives CASSLGTTSEDTQYF.

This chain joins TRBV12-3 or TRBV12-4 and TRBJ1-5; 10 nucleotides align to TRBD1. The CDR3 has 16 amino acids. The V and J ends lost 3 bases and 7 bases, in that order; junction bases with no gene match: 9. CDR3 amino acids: CASSLRTGGNGQPQHF. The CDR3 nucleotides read TGTGCCAGCAGTTTGCGGACAGGGGGTAACGGCCAGCCCCAGCATTTT.

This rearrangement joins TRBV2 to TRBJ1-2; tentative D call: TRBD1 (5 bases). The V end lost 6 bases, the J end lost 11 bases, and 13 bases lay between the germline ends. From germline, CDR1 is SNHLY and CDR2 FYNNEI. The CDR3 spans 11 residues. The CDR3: CASSWDLRYTF. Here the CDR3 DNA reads TGTGCCAGCAGCTGGGACCTTCGATACACCTTC. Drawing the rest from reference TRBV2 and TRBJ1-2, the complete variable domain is EPEVTQTPSHQVTQMGQEVILRCVPISNHLYFYWYRQILGQKVEFLVSFYNNEISEKSEIFDDQFSVERPDGSNFTLKIRSTKLEDSAMYFCASSWDLRYTFGSGTRLTVV.

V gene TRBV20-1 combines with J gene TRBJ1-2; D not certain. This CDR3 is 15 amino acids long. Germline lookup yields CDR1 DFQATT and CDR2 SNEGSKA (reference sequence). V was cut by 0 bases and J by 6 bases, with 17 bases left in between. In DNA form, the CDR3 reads TGCAGTGCTAGAGATTTTACCGGGCCTGGGGATGGCTACACCTTC. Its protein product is CSARDFTGPGDGYTF.

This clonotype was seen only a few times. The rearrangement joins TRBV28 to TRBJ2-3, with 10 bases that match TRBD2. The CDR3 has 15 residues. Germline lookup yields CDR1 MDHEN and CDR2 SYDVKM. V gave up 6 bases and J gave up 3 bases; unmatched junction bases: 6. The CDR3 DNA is TGTGCCAGCAGGGAGCGGGGGGGCGTAACAGATACGCAGTATTTT. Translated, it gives CASRERGGVTDTQYF.

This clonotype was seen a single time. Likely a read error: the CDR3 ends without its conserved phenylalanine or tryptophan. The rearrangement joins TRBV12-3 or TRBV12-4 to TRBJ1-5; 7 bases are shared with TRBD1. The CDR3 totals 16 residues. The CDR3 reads CAGSPPTGRGNQPQHS. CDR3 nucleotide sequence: TGTGCCGGCAGTCCTCCGACAGGGAGGGGCAATCAGCCCCAGCATTCT.

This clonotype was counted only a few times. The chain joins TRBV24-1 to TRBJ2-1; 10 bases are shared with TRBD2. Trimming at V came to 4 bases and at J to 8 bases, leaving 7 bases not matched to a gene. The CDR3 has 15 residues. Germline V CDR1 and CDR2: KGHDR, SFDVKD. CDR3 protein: CATSDFTAGGYEQFF. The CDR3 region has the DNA TGTGCCACCAGTGACTTTACAGCGGGAGGGTATGAGCAGTTCTTC.

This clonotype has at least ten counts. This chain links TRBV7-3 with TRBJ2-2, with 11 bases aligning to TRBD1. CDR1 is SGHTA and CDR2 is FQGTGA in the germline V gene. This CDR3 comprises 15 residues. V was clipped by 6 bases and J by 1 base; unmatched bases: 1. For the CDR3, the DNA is TGTGCCAGCAGTGGGACAGGGGGGAACACCGGGGAGCTGTTTTTT. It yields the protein CASSGTGGNTGELFF.